This T cell receptor (beta chain) was sequenced during a study of T cells after yellow fever vaccination. Overall study findings and caveats: Reappearing after the booster were most of the clones from primary vaccination (around 96% CD4, about 87% CD8). Contamination of FACS-sorted repertoires by abundant clonotypes from the bulk population could occur. Of the clonotypes, a small share occurred in both CD4 and CD8 compartments.

After removal of 6 bases from V and 5 bases from J, the junction contained 7 bases not matched to a gene. Looked up from germline, CDR1 is SGHAT and CDR2 is FQNNGV. CDR3 length equals 15 residues. For TCR, cDNA came from 5'RACE template switching, which added a universal primer site and UMIs. TCRdb re-called the 5' RACE reads through MiXCR, storing one row per CDR3 protein. The table lists some 240,000 distinct CDR3 sequences, 3% to 3.5% of them singletons, with around 3% in the top ten. As to this clonotype: As yet, its antigen is unknown.

The source of this sequence is a man aged 18-30 years who received the YFV17D yellow fever vaccine. The specimen was CD4+ T cells sorted from PBMCs, collected 10 days after the yellow fever booster vaccination. The chain links TRBV11-2 to TRBJ2-2; 9 bases line up with TRBD1. The CDR3 bases are TGTGCCAGCAGGGGCACAGGGGGCAAGACCGGGGAGCTGTTTTTT. Amino acids: CASRGTGGKTGELFF.